Presented here are 29 T cell receptor beta chains from one specimen sequenced in a study of blood T cell repertoires in COVID-19. Only in-frame clones appear in the TCRdb table, and some are missing; sequencing was by immunoSEQ multiplex PCR. The profile shows around 46,000 clones, about nine tenths of them singletons. Sequencing was done on a sample of peripheral blood. The receptors shown here come from a woman aged 80 or over with COVID-19, enrolled during active disease.

The gene calls are TRBV11-2 and TRBJ1-1; 10 nucleotides line up with TRBD1. The CDR3 consists of 15 residues. Losses at the gene ends were 4 bases for V and 5 bases for J; bases not matched to a gene: 7. Per the germline V gene, CDR1 is SGHAT and CDR2 is FQNNGV. CDR3 protein: CASSSRQGAYTEAFF. Here the CDR3 DNA reads TGTGCCAGCAGCTCACGACAGGGGGCTTATACTGAAGCTTTCTTT.

V and J are TRBV7-2 and TRBJ2-1; D might be TRBD2 (6 bases). The CDR3 loop spans 15 amino acids. Trimming took 6 bases from V and 5 from J, leaving 17 bases between them. Germline lookup yields CDR1 SGHTA and CDR2 FQGNSA. This CDR3 is CASRPTGSLNNEQFF. The DNA for the CDR3 is TGTGCCAGCAGACCAACCGGGAGTTTGAACAATGAGCAGTTCTTC.

CDR3 nucleotide sequence: TGCGCCAGCAGTCAGGGGAGACAGGGGTATAATTCACCCCTCCACTTT. It specifies CASSQGRQGYNSPLHF. The rearrangement joins TRBV4-1 to TRBJ1-6; 8 bases are shared with TRBD1. J was trimmed by 4 bases and V by 6 bases; bases with no gene match: 8. Germline CDR1 is MGHRA and CDR2 is YSYEKL. CDR3 size: 16 residues.

The chain recombines TRBV27 with TRBJ1-4; possibly TRBD1 for D (5 bases). There are 14 residues in the CDR3. Deletions cut 7 bases from V and 4 bases from J, with 13 bases between. From germline, CDR1 is MNHEY and CDR2 SMNVEV (reference sequence). CDR3 DNA sequence: TGTGCCAGCACTCCGACAGCCCTTAATGAAAAACTGTTTTTT. This sequence encodes CASTPTALNEKLFF.

The chain combines TRBV6-4 with TRBJ1-6, with a tentative D call TRBD1 (5 bases). The CDR3 has 13 residues. The germline V and J ends were trimmed by 0 bases and 11 bases, with 8 bases remaining between them. The germline V gene has CDR1 MRHNA and CDR2 SNTAGT. CDR3 amino acids: CASSDSTGTPLHF. The CDR3 DNA reads TGTGCCAGCAGTGACTCAACAGGTACACCCCTCCACTTT.

The chain uses TRBV28 and TRBJ1-2, with D possibly TRBD1 on 5 matching bases. CDR1 is MDHEN, CDR2 SYDVKM, per germline. The CDR3 runs to 14 residues. The V gene lost 6 bases and the J gene lost 4 bases, with 15 bases spanning the gap. The DNA for the CDR3 is TGTGCCAGCAGGGGCGGGGGTTTGGGCTATGGCTACACCTTC. Residues: CASRGGGLGYGYTF.

The chain uses TRBV11-2 and TRBJ1-5, with a weak D call TRBD1 (6 bases). Germline values: CDR1 SGHAT, CDR2 FQNNGV. Trimming pared 0 bases from V and 6 bases from J, leaving 6 bases between. The CDR3 covers 13 residues. CDR3 residues: CASSLEGGQPQHF. The CDR3 region has the DNA TGTGCCAGCAGCTTAGAAGGGGGTCAGCCCCAGCATTTT. Full variable domain (remainder filled in from reference TRBV11-2 and TRBJ1-5): EAGVAQSPRYKIIEKRQSVAFWCNPISGHATLYWYQQILGQGPKLLIQFQNNGVVDDSQLPKDRFSAERLKGVDSTLKIQPAKLEDSAVYLCASSLEGGQPQHFGDGTRLSIL.

The chain has TRBV28 and TRBJ2-3; weak D call: TRBD2 (5 bases). Trimming cost V 11 bases and J 2 bases, with 26 bases left between them. The CDR3 is 17 residues long. The V gene's germline CDR1 is MDHEN and CDR2 SYDVKM. This CDR3 reads CASPPSGGRLPTDTQYF. The DNA of the CDR3 is TGTGCCTCTCCCCCGAGCGGCGGACGTCTACCCACAGATACGCAGTATTTT.

The gene calls are TRBV6-5 and TRBJ1-5; 7 nucleotides agree with TRBD1. V lost 10 bases, J lost 2 bases, and 5 bases stayed unmatched. CDR1 and CDR2 from the germline V gene are MNHEY and SVGAGI. This CDR3 is 13 amino acids long. CDR3: CATTGVGNQPQHF. The CDR3 region has the DNA TGTGCCACCACAGGGGTCGGCAATCAGCCCCAGCATTTT.

This chain connects TRBV27 to TRBJ2-3; possibly TRBD2 for D (6 bases). CDR1 is MNHEY, CDR2 SMNVEV, per germline (reference sequence). This CDR3 has 19 residues. The V end was cut by 0 bases, the J end by 3 bases, with 22 bases between. This chain's CDR3 is CASSLSLVRRERKTDTQYF. In DNA, the CDR3 is TGTGCCAGCAGTTTATCATTGGTCCGACGGGAGAGAAAGACAGATACGCAGTATTTT.

The chain has TRBV7-2 and TRBJ2-7, with 7 positions matching TRBD2. Unmatched junction bases numbered 8, after V lost 3 bases and J lost 3 bases. This CDR3 comprises 15 residues. CDR1 and CDR2 from the germline V gene are SGHTA and FQGNSA. This CDR3 is CASSFAAGAGYEQYF. The CDR3 nucleotides read TGTGCCAGCAGCTTTGCGGCGGGAGCAGGCTACGAGCAGTACTTC.

The J gene is TRBJ1-5, the V gene TRBV12-3 or TRBV12-4; unclear D gene. V lost 8 bases to trimming and J lost 5 bases, with 10 bases between them. CDR3 size: 12 residues. CDR3 DNA sequence: TGTGCCAGCCGTACGGGTTATCAGCCCCAGCATTTT. Protein product: CASRTGYQPQHF.

The chain has TRBV2 and TRBJ1-5; D gene uncertain. The germline gives CDR1 SNHLY, CDR2 FYNNEI. This CDR3 contains 12 residues. The ends were cut back, 6 bases at V and 4 bases at J, with 7 bases in the middle. The CDR3 DNA follows: TGTGCCAGCAGGTCCCCTAATCAGCCCCAGCATTTT. Its protein product is CASRSPNQPQHF.

The rearrangement joins TRBV7-9 to TRBJ2-1; 8 bases are a match to TRBD2. From germline, CDR1 is SEHNR and CDR2 FQNEAQ (reference sequence). The CDR3 is 17 residues long. The V segment lost 1 base and the J segment 3 bases; nucleotides outside the gene matches: 8. CDR3 sequence: CASSLDGAAGVYNEQFF. The CDR3 DNA reads as TGTGCCAGCAGCTTAGATGGGGCAGCGGGAGTCTACAATGAGCAGTTCTTC. Supplemented by reference TRBV7-9 and TRBJ2-1, the full variable domain reads DTGVSQNPRHKITKRGQNVTFRCDPISEHNRLYWYRQTLGQGPEFLTYFQNEAQLEKSRLLSDRFSAERPKGSFSTLEIQRTEQGDSAMYLCASSLDGAAGVYNEQFFGPGTRLTVL.

This chain links TRBV4-1 with TRBJ1-1, with a tentative D call TRBD1 (6 bases). This CDR3 comprises 16 residues. V lost 7 bases and J lost 6, with 24 bases in between. Germline V CDR1 and CDR2: MGHRA, YSYEKL. CDR3 in DNA: TGCGCCAGCACCAGAACGGGCACACAGGGTATATCTGAAGCTTTCTTT. This translates into CASTRTGTQGISEAFF.

Notes on this clone: Other DNA variants within this sample encode the same CDR3. This chain connects TRBV2 to TRBJ1-1; maybe TRBD1 (6 bases). The germline V and J ends were trimmed by 3 bases and 4 bases, with 9 bases remaining between them. The germline V gene encodes CDR1 SNHLY and CDR2 FYNNEI. The CDR3 runs 13 residues. CDR3 DNA sequence: TGTGCCAGCAGTGATCGAGGGGGCACTGAAGCTTTCTTT. Translated, it gives CASSDRGGTEAFF.

The V gene is TRBV9, the J gene TRBJ2-7; 12 bases map to TRBD2. With V trimmed by 0 bases and J by 7 bases, 5 bases remained unmatched. The CDR3 runs 15 residues. Germline V gene lookup returns CDR1 SGDLS and CDR2 YYNGEE. The CDR3 coding sequence is TGTGCCAGCAGCGTAGCGGCTAGCGGGAGGGGAGAGCAGTACTTC. It yields the protein CASSVAASGRGEQYF. The full variable domain, with the rest looked up from reference TRBV9 and TRBJ2-7, is DSGVTQTPKHLITATGQRVTLRCSPRSGDLSVYWYQQSLDQGLQFLIQYYNGEERAKGNILERFSAQQFPDLHSELNLSSLELGDSALYFCASSVAASGRGEQYFGPGTRLTVT.

V usage is TRBV4-1 and J usage is TRBJ1-1; TRBD1 agrees at 8 bases. The CDR3 sequence is 13 residues long. The ends lost 4 bases at V and 6 bases at J; junction bases unmatched: 4. Germline-derived CDR1 and CDR2 are MGHRA and YSYEKL. This CDR3 is CASSRTGIPEAFF. The CDR3 region has the DNA TGCGCCAGCAGCCGGACAGGGATCCCTGAAGCTTTCTTT.

V usage is TRBV19 and J usage is TRBJ1-5; unclear D gene. Looked up from germline, CDR1 is LNHDA and CDR2 is SQIVND (reference sequence). The CDR3 extends over 18 amino acids. The V end lost 1 base, the J end lost 0 bases, and 16 bases lay between the germline ends. The CDR3 bases are TGTGCCAGTAGTATAGGGCAGCGCAAACCTTATAGCAATCAGCCCCAGCATTTT. It yields the protein CASSIGQRKPYSNQPQHF.

This clone occurred once. This chain uses TRBV19 with TRBJ2-1; 7 bases agree with TRBD1. Germline V gives CDR1 LNHDA, CDR2 SQIVND (reference sequence). This CDR3 region has 12 residues. V trimming: 8 bases; J trimming: 9 bases; junction bases outside the gene matches: 7. The CDR3 DNA sequence: TGTGCCAGTGGTCCGACAGGGTTTGAGCAGTTCTTC. It codes for CASGPTGFEQFF. Combining the CDR3 with reference TRBV19 and TRBJ2-1 gives the whole variable domain DGGITQSPKYLFRKEGQNVTLSCEQNLNHDAMYWYRQDPGQGLRLIYYSQIVNDFQKGDIAEGYSVSREKKESFPLTVTSAQKNPTAFYLCASGPTGFEQFFGPGTRLTVL.

The gene calls are TRBV12-5 and TRBJ2-1, with no clear D. Germline values: CDR1 LGHNT, CDR2 FRNRAP. The CDR3 extends over 14 amino acids. Deletions cut 0 bases from V and 8 bases from J, with 11 bases between. The CDR3 nucleotides are TGTGCTAGTGGTTTGGTACCCGGAGAGGATGAGCAGTTCTTC. Translating it yields CASGLVPGEDEQFF.

In DNA, the CDR3 is TGTGCCAGCAGTTTATTGGGAGGCGAGCAGTACTTC. This codes for CASSLLGGEQYF. The rearrangement joins TRBV28 to TRBJ2-7; maybe TRBD2 (6 bases). Trimming took 1 base from V and 6 from J, leaving 7 bases between them. CDR3 length: 12 amino acids. The germline V gene has CDR1 MDHEN and CDR2 SYDVKM.

This clone was seen just once. The rearrangement links TRBV4-2 to TRBJ2-5; possibly TRBD2 for D (6 bases). CDR1 is LGHNA, CDR2 YNFKEQ, per germline. V gave up 6 bases and J gave up 4 bases, with 12 bases separating them. The CDR3 has 13 amino acids. CDR3 sequence: CASRENGGETQYF. CDR3 DNA: TGTGCCAGCAGGGAAAACGGGGGAGAGACCCAGTACTTC.

The chain employs TRBV24-1 and TRBJ2-7; the D gene is possibly TRBD1 (5 bases). Germline V gives CDR1 KGHDR, CDR2 SFDVKD. V was cut by 5 bases and J by 3 bases, with 10 bases left in between. The CDR3 length is 13 residues. CDR3 nucleotide sequence: TGTGCCACCAGTGGGGGCGCTTTCTACGAGCAGTACTTC. Protein sequence: CATSGGAFYEQYF.

J is TRBJ2-5 and V is TRBV5-4, with 12 bases fitting TRBD2. The CDR3 contains 16 residues. Germline V gene sequence: CDR1 SGHNT, CDR2 YYREEE (reference sequence). With V trimmed by 1 base and J by 5 bases, 6 bases remained unmatched. CDR3 nucleotides: TGTGCCAGCAGCTTGTGGCTAGCGGGGGGGCCGGAGACCCAGTACTTC. Encoded protein: CASSLWLAGGPETQYF.

This CDR3 is CASSYSGRNKETQYF. CDR3 sequence (DNA): TGTGCCAGCAGTTACTCTGGCAGGAATAAAGAGACCCAGTACTTC. V is TRBV6-5 and J is TRBJ2-5; D call uncertain. From germline, CDR1 is MNHEY and CDR2 SVGAGI. V gave up 0 bases and J gave up 3 bases, with 11 bases separating them. The CDR3 totals 15 residues.

V usage is TRBV28 and J usage is TRBJ1-2; D not certain. The CDR3 consists of 12 residues. Germline V gene lookup returns CDR1 MDHEN and CDR2 SYDVKM. With 3 bases removed from V and 7 bases from J, the gap between germline ends came to 9 bases. This CDR3 is CASSFMRVGYTF. The CDR3 DNA is TGTGCCAGCAGTTTTATGAGGGTTGGCTACACCTTC.

The chain uses TRBV30 and TRBJ1-5; the D gene is possibly TRBD1 (6 bases). Germline CDR1 and CDR2: GTSNPN and SVGIG (reference sequence). This CDR3 has 16 amino acids. V lost 1 base, J lost 0 bases, and 13 bases lay in between. The CDR3 DNA reads TGTGCCTGGAGTGACAGGGCTAAATATAGCAATCAGCCCCAGCATTTT. Its protein product is CAWSDRAKYSNQPQHF.

This chain connects TRBV18 to TRBJ2-7; 7 positions match TRBD2. Germline V gives CDR1 KGHSH, CDR2 LQKENI. The CDR3 covers 15 residues. Trimming removed 1 base from V and 3 bases from J; junction bases left unmatched: 6. CDR3: CASSPRGGPSYEQYF. The CDR3 nucleotides read TGTGCCAGCTCACCACGGGGGGGTCCTAGCTACGAGCAGTACTTC.